This entry concerns a single T cell receptor beta chain. It was CD45RO-negative cells, positively selected for CCR7, that made up naive CD8 cells, with terminally differentiated effector memory CD45RA+ cells excluded. The repertoire was sequenced with immunoSEQ multiplex PCR; TCRdb's copy has only in-frame clones and lacks some. Of roughly 2,000,000 clones in the sample, about 95% are singletons; the top ten hold 1% to 1.5%. The sample is drawn from a study of shared clonotypes between healthy human individuals. V dropped 8 bases and J dropped 3 bases, with 11 bases sitting between them. Germline V gives CDR1 SNHLY, CDR2 FYNNEI. This CDR3 contains 12 residues.

The chain couples TRBV2 to TRBJ2-7; D unresolved. This TCR was sampled from a man between 18 and 29 years old in good health. The sample taken for sequencing was naive CD8+ T cells sorted from blood. CDR3 loop: CASLIESYEQYF. CDR3 in DNA: TGTGCCAGCCTAATCGAGAGCTACGAGCAGTACTTC.